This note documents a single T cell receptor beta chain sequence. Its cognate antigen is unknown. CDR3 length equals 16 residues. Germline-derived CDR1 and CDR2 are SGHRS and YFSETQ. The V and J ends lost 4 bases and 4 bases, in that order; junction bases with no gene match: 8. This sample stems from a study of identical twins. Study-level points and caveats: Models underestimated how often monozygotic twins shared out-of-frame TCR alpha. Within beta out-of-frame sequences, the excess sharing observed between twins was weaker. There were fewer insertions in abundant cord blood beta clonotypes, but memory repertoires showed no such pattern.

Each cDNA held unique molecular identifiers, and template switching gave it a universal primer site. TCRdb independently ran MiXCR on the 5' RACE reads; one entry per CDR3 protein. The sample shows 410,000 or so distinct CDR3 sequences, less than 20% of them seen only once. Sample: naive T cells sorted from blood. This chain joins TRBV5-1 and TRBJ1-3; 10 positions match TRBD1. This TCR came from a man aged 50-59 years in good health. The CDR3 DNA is TGCGCCAGCAGCGCGACAGGGGGCTCTGCAGGAAACACCATATATTTT. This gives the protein CASSATGGSAGNTIYF.